The following is a T cell receptor (beta chain) sequence with its context. In the original analysis: Using reference gene primer amplification, nucleated cell counts were estimated. Method: immunoSEQ multiplex PCR; TCRdb's copy keeps in-frame clones and lacks some. The V and J calls and the clone size are those of that table, but D and trimming were determined from the DNA. The repertoire holds about 350,000 clones, about 89% seen once, with under 5.5% in the top ten. Recovered Cohort 3 donors showed two negative PCRs, clearance, or symptom resolution. Germline V gene lookup returns CDR1 ENHRY and CDR2 SYGVKD. The CDR3 is 13 amino acids. Trimming left V 8 bases short and J 7 bases short, with 15 bases between. The data belong to a study of blood T cell repertoires in COVID-19. About the research overall: Researchers got acute and convalescent COVID-19 samples from the United States, Italy and Spain. PBMCs, B-cell-depleted T cells, or T cells provided the cDNA or gDNA that made up the material.

The sample comprised PBMCs or T cells enriched from blood (not recorded which). The receptor was derived from a woman in her 30s who had recovered from COVID-19. The J gene is TRBJ1-3, the V gene TRBV10-3; D perhaps matches TRBD1 (6 bases). The CDR3 here is CAILDRPLNTIYF. The CDR3 DNA is TGTGCCATCCTTGACAGGCCTTTGAACACCATATATTTT.